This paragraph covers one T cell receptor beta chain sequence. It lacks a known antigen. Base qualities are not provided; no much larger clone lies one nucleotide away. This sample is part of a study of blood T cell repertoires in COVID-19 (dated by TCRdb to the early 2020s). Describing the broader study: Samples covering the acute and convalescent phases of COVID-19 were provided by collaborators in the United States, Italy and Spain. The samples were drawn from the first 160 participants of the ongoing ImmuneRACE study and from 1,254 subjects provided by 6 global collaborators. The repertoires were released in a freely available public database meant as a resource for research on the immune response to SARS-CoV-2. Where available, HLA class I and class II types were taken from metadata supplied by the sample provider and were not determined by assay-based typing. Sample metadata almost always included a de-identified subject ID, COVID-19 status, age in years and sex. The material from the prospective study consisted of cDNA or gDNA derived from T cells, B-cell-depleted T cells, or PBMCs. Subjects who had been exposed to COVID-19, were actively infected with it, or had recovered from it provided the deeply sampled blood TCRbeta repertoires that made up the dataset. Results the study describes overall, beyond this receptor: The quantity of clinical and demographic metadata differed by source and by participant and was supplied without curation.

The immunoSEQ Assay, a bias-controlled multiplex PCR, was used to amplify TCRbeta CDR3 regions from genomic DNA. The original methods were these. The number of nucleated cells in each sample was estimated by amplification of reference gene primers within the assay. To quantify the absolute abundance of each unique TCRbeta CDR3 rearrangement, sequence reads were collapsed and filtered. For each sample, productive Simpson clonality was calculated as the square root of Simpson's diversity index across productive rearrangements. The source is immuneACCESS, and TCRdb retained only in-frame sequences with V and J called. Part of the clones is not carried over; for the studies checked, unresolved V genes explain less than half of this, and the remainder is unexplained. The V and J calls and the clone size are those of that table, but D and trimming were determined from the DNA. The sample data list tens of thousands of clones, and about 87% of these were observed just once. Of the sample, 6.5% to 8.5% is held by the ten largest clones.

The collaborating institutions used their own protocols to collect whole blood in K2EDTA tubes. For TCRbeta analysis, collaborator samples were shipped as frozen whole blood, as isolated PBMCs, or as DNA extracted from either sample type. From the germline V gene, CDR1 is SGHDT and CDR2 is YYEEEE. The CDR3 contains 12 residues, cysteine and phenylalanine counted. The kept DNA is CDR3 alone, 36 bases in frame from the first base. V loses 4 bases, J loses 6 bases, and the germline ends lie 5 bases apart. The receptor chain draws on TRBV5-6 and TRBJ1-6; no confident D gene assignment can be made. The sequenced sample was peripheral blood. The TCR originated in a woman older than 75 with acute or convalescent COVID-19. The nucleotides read TGTGCCAGCAGCCTCTTTAATTCACCCCTCCACTTT. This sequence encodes CASSLFNSPLHF.